A selection of T cell receptor beta chains follows, all from one sample in a study of shared clonotypes between healthy human individuals. Produced via immunoSEQ multiplex PCR; TCRdb's table is partial and in-frame only. The sample has around 2,000,000 clones, roughly 95% seen once; the top ten hold 1% to 1.5%. Sequencing was performed on naive CD8+ T cells sorted from blood. The receptors here all came from a man younger than 30 in good health. Both conserved end residues are part of each CDR3. Fields, in order: CDR3 protein, CDR3 DNA, V gene, D gene, CDR3 length, J gene, clone size. A D gene is named only where the DNA matches it firmly. Expanded clones are given a class, and other clones once, few, many or no size at all.

CDR3aa: CASSQWDRGTDTQYF
CDR3nt: TGTGCCAGCAGCCAGTGGGACAGGGGCACAGATACGCAGTATTTT
v_gene: TRBV9
d_gene: TRBD1
len: 15
j_gene: TRBJ2-3
abundance: NA

CDR3aa: CASSLEGSPNYGYTF
CDR3nt: TGTGCCAGCAGCTTGGAAGGATCACCTAACTATGGCTACACCTTC
v_gene: TRBV5-4
d_gene: NA
len: 15
j_gene: TRBJ1-2
abundance: NA

CDR3aa: CASSSLTWPQETQYF
CDR3nt: TGTGCCAGCAGCTCCCTTACTTGGCCCCAAGAGACCCAGTACTTC
v_gene: TRBV7-9
d_gene: NA
len: 15
j_gene: TRBJ2-5
abundance: NA

CDR3aa: CASRSGLAGVCYEQYF
CDR3nt: TGTGCCAGCAGATCTGGACTAGCGGGAGTCTGCTACGAGCAGTACTTC
v_gene: TRBV9
d_gene: TRBD2
len: 16
j_gene: TRBJ2-7
abundance: NA

CDR3aa: CASSLVGGSYEQYF
CDR3nt: TGTGCCAGCAGCTTGGTGGGCGGATCCTACGAGCAGTACTTC
v_gene: TRBV5-4
d_gene: NA
len: 14
j_gene: TRBJ2-7
abundance: NA

CDR3aa: CASSYSSLSQPQHF
CDR3nt: TGTGCCAGCAGTTACTCGAGCCTGAGTCAGCCCCAGCATTTT
v_gene: TRBV6-6
d_gene: NA
len: 14
j_gene: TRBJ1-5
abundance: few

CDR3aa: CASSLGIGGGEETQYF
CDR3nt: TGCGCCAGCAGCTTGGGGATTGGAGGGGGCGAGGAGACCCAGTACTTC
v_gene: TRBV5-1
d_gene: NA
len: 16
j_gene: TRBJ2-5
abundance: NA

CDR3aa: CASSINAGPEAFF
CDR3nt: TGTGCCAGTAGTATCAATGCAGGGCCTGAAGCTTTCTTT
v_gene: TRBV19
d_gene: NA
len: 13
j_gene: TRBJ1-1
abundance: NA

CDR3aa: CASSEALGTSGVTQYF
CDR3nt: TGTGCCAGCAGTGAAGCGCTTGGGACTAGCGGGGTGACCCAGTACTTC
v_gene: TRBV2
d_gene: TRBD2
len: 16
j_gene: TRBJ2-5
abundance: NA

CDR3aa: CASSLDQAFSTDTQYF
CDR3nt: TGCGCCAGCAGCTTGGACCAGGCTTTTAGCACAGATACGCAGTATTTT
v_gene: TRBV5-1
d_gene: NA
len: 16
j_gene: TRBJ2-3
abundance: NA

CDR3aa: CASTPQRVQGLFYEQYF
CDR3nt: TGTGCCAGCACCCCCCAGCGCGTCCAGGGGCTTTTTTACGAGCAGTACTTC
v_gene: TRBV27
d_gene: NA
len: 17
j_gene: TRBJ2-7
abundance: once

CDR3aa: CASSYGQGISSYTF
CDR3nt: TGTGCCAGCAGTTATGGACAGGGCATATCGAGCTACACCTTC
v_gene: TRBV6-5
d_gene: TRBD1
len: 14
j_gene: TRBJ1-2
abundance: NA

CDR3aa: CATRDTGELFF
CDR3nt: TGTGCCACCAGGGACACCGGGGAGCTGTTTTTT
v_gene: TRBV6-1
d_gene: NA
len: 11
j_gene: TRBJ2-2
abundance: NA

CDR3aa: CASSETQAYEQYF
CDR3nt: TGTGCCAGCAGTGAAACCCAGGCCTACGAGCAGTACTTC
v_gene: TRBV2
d_gene: NA
len: 13
j_gene: TRBJ2-7
abundance: NA

CDR3aa: CASSIDISGAHTGELFF
CDR3nt: TGTGCCAGTAGTATAGATATTTCAGGGGCGCACACCGGGGAGCTGTTTTTT
v_gene: TRBV19
d_gene: NA
len: 17
j_gene: TRBJ2-2
abundance: NA

CDR3aa: CASSTRTVENTEAFF
CDR3nt: TGCGCCAGCAGCACTCGGACCGTTGAGAACACTGAAGCTTTCTTT
v_gene: TRBV4-1
d_gene: NA
len: 15
j_gene: TRBJ1-1
abundance: few

CDR3aa: CASSQGVGLAYEQYF
CDR3nt: TGCGCCAGCAGCCAAGGCGTCGGACTAGCGTACGAGCAGTACTTC
v_gene: TRBV4-3
d_gene: TRBD2
len: 15
j_gene: TRBJ2-7
abundance: NA

CDR3aa: CAISDLVKETQYF
CDR3nt: TGTGCCATCAGTGATCTAGTGAAAGAGACCCAGTACTTC
v_gene: TRBV10-3
d_gene: NA
len: 13
j_gene: TRBJ2-5
abundance: NA

CDR3aa: CATSKGPDSYEQYF
CDR3nt: TGTGCCACCAGCAAGGGACCGGACTCCTACGAGCAGTACTTC
v_gene: TRBV15
d_gene: NA
len: 14
j_gene: TRBJ2-7
abundance: NA

CDR3aa: CASSLVGGTDDYYGYTF
CDR3nt: TGTGCCAGCAGCTTAGTCGGAGGGACAGACGATTACTATGGCTACACCTTC
v_gene: TRBV7-9
d_gene: TRBD1
len: 17
j_gene: TRBJ1-2
abundance: NA

CDR3aa: CASSGDRGLGTEAFF
CDR3nt: TGTGCCAGCAGCGGTGACAGGGGGCTAGGTACTGAAGCTTTCTTT
v_gene: TRBV9
d_gene: TRBD1
len: 15
j_gene: TRBJ1-1
abundance: NA

CDR3aa: CATSRDWAGDQPQHF
CDR3nt: TGTGCCACCAGCAGAGATTGGGCAGGGGATCAGCCCCAGCATTTT
v_gene: TRBV15
d_gene: NA
len: 15
j_gene: TRBJ1-5
abundance: NA

CDR3aa: CASSQDLGQGVGQETQYF
CDR3nt: TGCGCCAGCAGCCAAGATCTAGGACAGGGAGTCGGTCAAGAGACCCAGTACTTC
v_gene: TRBV4-3
d_gene: TRBD1
len: 18
j_gene: TRBJ2-5
abundance: NA

CDR3aa: CASSYLGGTDTQYF
CDR3nt: TGTGCCAGCAGTTACCTTGGGGGGACAGATACGCAGTATTTT
v_gene: TRBV6-5
d_gene: NA
len: 14
j_gene: TRBJ2-3
abundance: once

CDR3aa: CASRYFTEKTYGYTF
CDR3nt: TGTGCCAGCAGGTACTTTACAGAGAAGACCTATGGCTACACCTTC
v_gene: TRBV6-5
d_gene: NA
len: 15
j_gene: TRBJ1-2
abundance: NA

CDR3aa: CASSPYQETQYF
CDR3nt: TGTGCCAGCAGCCCATACCAAGAGACCCAGTACTTC
v_gene: TRBV11-2
d_gene: NA
len: 12
j_gene: TRBJ2-5
abundance: NA

CDR3aa: CASSTRRQGFSSTDTQYF
CDR3nt: TGTGCCAGCAGTACTAGGCGTCAGGGGTTTTCTAGCACAGATACGCAGTATTTT
v_gene: TRBV28
d_gene: NA
len: 18
j_gene: TRBJ2-3
abundance: NA

CDR3aa: CASSLDWVGESPLHF
CDR3nt: TGCGCCAGCAGCCTAGATTGGGTAGGGGAATCACCCCTCCACTTT
v_gene: TRBV4-1
d_gene: NA
len: 15
j_gene: TRBJ1-6
abundance: NA

CDR3aa: CASSFNTEAFF
CDR3nt: TGCGCCAGCAGCTTCAACACTGAAGCTTTCTTT
v_gene: TRBV5-1
d_gene: NA
len: 11
j_gene: TRBJ1-1
abundance: once

CDR3aa: CAISENTHYEQYF
CDR3nt: TGTGCCATCAGTGAGAACACCCACTACGAGCAGTACTTC
v_gene: TRBV10-3
d_gene: NA
len: 13
j_gene: TRBJ2-7
abundance: NA